The 29 T cell receptor beta chains given below trace back to one sample, sequenced in a study of T-cell memory formation after mild COVID-19. One entry per CDR3 protein, called by TCRdb with MiXCR from the 5' RACE reads. The table shows approximately 580,000 distinct CDR3 sequences, with approximately 20% occurring only once. The specimen was PBMCs or a T cell subset sorted from them (not recorded which). These receptors were collected from an adult woman who had mild COVID-19 (a few samples of this study predate the infection). Cell type and time point are not known.

This clonotype was counted at least ten times. V usage is TRBV7-9 and J usage is TRBJ2-1; 8 bases match TRBD2. Germline V CDR1 and CDR2: SEHNR, FQNEAQ (reference sequence). The CDR3 consists of 14 residues. Losses at the gene ends were 6 bases for V and 2 bases for J; bases not matched to a gene: 3. In DNA, the CDR3 is TGTGCCAGCAGGGAGCGGGAGACCTACAATGAGCAGTTCTTC. This codes for CASRERETYNEQFF.

This clonotype was observed a single time. The V gene is TRBV3-1, the J gene TRBJ2-2; D may be TRBD1 or TRBD2 (5 bases each). The CDR3 sequence is 15 residues long. Trimming shortened V by 4 bases and J by 2 bases, and 11 bases separated the two germline ends. The V gene's germline CDR1 is LGHDT and CDR2 YNNKEL (reference sequence). CDR3 protein: CASSRGAANTGELFF. As DNA, the CDR3 is TGTGCCAGCAGCCGAGGGGCAGCAAACACCGGGGAGCTGTTTTTT.

The chain has TRBV3-1 and TRBJ1-2, with a weak D call TRBD1 (6 bases). The CDR3 extends over 17 amino acids. V lost 0 bases to trimming and J lost 0 bases, with 14 bases between them. CDR1 is LGHDT and CDR2 is YNNKEL in the germline V gene (reference sequence). In DNA, the CDR3 is TGTGCCAGCAGCCAAGACCTGGGGACAAGTTCTAACTATGGCTACACCTTC. Translation gives CASSQDLGTSSNYGYTF.

The gene calls are TRBV7-3 and TRBJ2-2; unclear D gene. CDR3 length: 14 residues. Germline V lookup: CDR1 SGHTA, CDR2 FQGTGA. The V gene lost 2 bases and the J gene lost 1 base, with 5 bases spanning the gap. The CDR3 region is CASSLVRNTGELFF. In DNA form, the CDR3 reads TGTGCCAGCAGCTTAGTCAGGAACACCGGGGAGCTGTTTTTT.

Many counts were recorded for this clonotype. This chain uses TRBV4-1 with TRBJ2-7; TRBD1 is a possible D gene (6 bases). V shed 0 bases and J shed 0 bases, with 12 bases lying between them. CDR1 is MGHRA, CDR2 YSYEKL, per germline. CDR3 length: 16 amino acids. Here the CDR3 DNA reads TGCGCCAGCAGCCAAGACGACAGGAGTGGCTCCTACGAGCAGTACTTC. Translated: CASSQDDRSGSYEQYF.

This CDR3 is CASSWRNAMPEAFF. The CDR3 nucleotides read TGTGCCAGCAGTTGGAGGAATGCAATGCCTGAAGCTTTCTTT. This chain connects TRBV12-3 or TRBV12-4 to TRBJ1-1; D remains unclear. V dropped 4 bases and J dropped 6 bases, with 15 bases sitting between them. The CDR3 is 14 amino acids.

This clonotype was found once. The V and J genes are TRBV7-6 and TRBJ2-1; TRBD2 matches at 16 bases. The CDR3 is 20 amino acids. Trimming cost V 1 base and J 1 base; bases outside gene matches: 7. The germline gives CDR1 SGHVS, CDR2 FNYEAQ. DNA for the CDR3: TGTGCCAGCAGCTTAGGGACGGGGACTAGCGGGAGGGCGTCCTACAATGAGCAGTTCTTC. It codes for CASSLGTGTSGRASYNEQFF.

V and J are TRBV27 and TRBJ1-1, with 8 nucleotides matching TRBD1. J was trimmed by 4 bases and V by 4 bases; bases with no gene match: 5. This CDR3 is built from 14 residues. Germline V CDR1 and CDR2: MNHEY, SMNVEV (reference sequence). This CDR3 reads CASSSWTGSTEAFF. In DNA, the CDR3 is TGTGCCAGCAGTTCCTGGACAGGGTCCACTGAAGCTTTCTTT.

In its sample, this clonotype was seen many times. This chain connects TRBV4-2 to TRBJ1-1; 7 nucleotides align to TRBD1. Per germline, CDR1 LGHNA and CDR2 YNFKEQ. CDR3 length: 16 residues. V gave up 3 bases and J gave up 1 base; unmatched junction bases: 8. The CDR3 DNA reads as TGTGCCAGCAGCCAGCCCACCGGGACAGCGAACACTGAAGCTTTCTTT. Its protein is CASSQPTGTANTEAFF.

This chain connects TRBV9 to TRBJ1-2; D gene uncertain. Germline-derived CDR1 and CDR2 are SGDLS and YYNGEE. CDR3 size: 14 residues. V was pared by 0 bases and J by 3 bases, with 9 bases between. For the CDR3, the DNA is TGTGCCAGCAGCGTAGCAGGCGGGTACTATGGCTACACCTTC. Translated, it gives CASSVAGGYYGYTF.

There are a few counts of this clonotype. The chain couples TRBV29-1 to TRBJ2-7; D not resolved. Germline-derived CDR1 and CDR2 are SQVTM and ANQGSEA. This CDR3 comprises 13 residues. Trimming stripped 5 bases from V and 0 bases from J, with 11 bases between. The DNA for the CDR3 is TGCAGCGTTCGGACGAGGAGCTCCTACGAGCAGTACTTC. It encodes CSVRTRSSYEQYF.

This clonotype was detected only a few times. The chain couples TRBV12-3 or TRBV12-4 to TRBJ1-2; D gene uncertain. The ends were cut back, 0 bases at V and 4 bases at J, with 9 bases in the middle. The CDR3 runs to 14 residues. For the CDR3, the DNA is TGTGCCAGCAGTTTAGCGCCAGGACCCTATGGCTACACCTTC. Its protein product is CASSLAPGPYGYTF.

This chain joins TRBV12-3 or TRBV12-4 and TRBJ1-5; weak D call: TRBD1 (5 bases). Trimming took 6 bases from V and 4 from J, leaving 13 bases between them. The CDR3 length is 14 residues. CDR3 sequence: CASSPEGWNQPQHF. The CDR3 nucleotides are TGTGCCAGCAGCCCAGAGGGGTGGAATCAGCCCCAGCATTTT.

The chain has TRBV14 and TRBJ1-1; 8 bases are a match to TRBD1. J was trimmed by 0 bases and V by 0 bases; bases with no gene match: 3. From germline, CDR1 is SGHDN and CDR2 FVKESK. CDR3 length equals 16 residues. The CDR3 DNA is TGTGCCAGCAGCCAAGATCGACAGGGGATGAACACTGAAGCTTTCTTT. Translated, it gives CASSQDRQGMNTEAFF.

The gene calls are TRBV2 and TRBJ1-2, with 7 bases matching TRBD1. The V and J ends lost 4 bases and 1 base, in that order; junction bases with no gene match: 9. CDR1 SNHLY and CDR2 FYNNEI come from the germline V gene. This CDR3 has 16 residues. For the CDR3, the DNA is TGTGCCAGCAGTGCCGAGAAAGGGACAGTTAACTATGGCTACACCTTC. It codes for CASSAEKGTVNYGYTF.

This chain joins TRBV7-9 and TRBJ2-7; TRBD2 matches 11 bases. After removal of 4 bases from V and 0 bases from J, the junction contained 11 bases not matched to a gene. There are 18 residues in the CDR3. Germline V gives CDR1 SEHNR, CDR2 FQNEAQ (reference sequence). The CDR3 loop reads CASSSTSGRMQGSYEQYF. The CDR3 bases are TGTGCCAGCAGCTCAACTAGCGGGAGAATGCAGGGCTCCTACGAGCAGTACTTC. The variable domain in full, with the rest retrieved from reference TRBV7-9 and TRBJ2-7, is DTGVSQNPRHKITKRGQNVTFRCDPISEHNRLYWYRQTLGQGPEFLTYFQNEAQLEKSRLLSDRFSAERPKGSFSTLEIQRTEQGDSAMYLCASSSTSGRMQGSYEQYFGPGTRLTVT.

This clonotype was seen only a few times. The rearrangement joins TRBV2 to TRBJ1-1; possibly TRBD1 for D (6 bases). The CDR3 consists of 13 residues. V lost 7 bases and J lost 11, with 20 bases in between. Germline values: CDR1 SNHLY, CDR2 FYNNEI. CDR3 sequence reads: CASNADRSGWAFF. As DNA, the CDR3 is TGTGCCAGCAACGCTGACAGGTCGGGATGGGCTTTCTTT.

The V gene is TRBV7-6, the J gene TRBJ1-1; 7 bases line up with TRBD1. V gave up 4 bases and J gave up 0 bases; unmatched junction bases: 5. CDR1 and CDR2 from the germline V gene are SGHVS and FNYEAQ. The CDR3 sequence is 15 residues long. CDR3 bases: TGTGCCAGCAGCTCCCCACAGGGGATGAACACTGAAGCTTTCTTT. As protein: CASSSPQGMNTEAFF.

Only a few counts were recorded for this clonotype. This chain links TRBV7-9 with TRBJ2-7, with 9 bases lining up with TRBD2. V dropped 1 base and J dropped 4; count of bases not matched to a gene: 5. The V gene's germline CDR1 is SEHNR and CDR2 FQNEAQ (reference sequence). This CDR3 has 15 residues. The CDR3 nucleotides read TGTGCCAGCAGCTTAGTTGGTAGCGGGAGTTACGAGCAGTACTTC. Protein sequence: CASSLVGSGSYEQYF.

J is TRBJ2-5 and V is TRBV11-2; D gene ambiguous. Germline CDR1 and CDR2: SGHAT and FQNNGV. This CDR3 region has 16 residues. V lost 4 bases, J lost 5 bases, and 20 bases lay in between. As DNA, the CDR3 is TGTGCCAGCAGCTCTAGGGCGGAGCCCAGATGGGAGACCCAGTACTTC. It codes for CASSSRAEPRWETQYF.

V is TRBV15 and J is TRBJ1-1; D remains ambiguous. The germline V gene has CDR1 LNHNV and CDR2 YYDKDF (reference sequence). The CDR3 spans 14 residues. Trimming stripped 0 bases from V and 5 bases from J, with 10 bases between. In DNA, the CDR3 is TGTGCCACCAGCAGAGATCGGTTATTGACTGAAGCTTTCTTT. Protein sequence: CATSRDRLLTEAFF.

This clonotype has only a few counts. The chain links TRBV25-1 to TRBJ2-1, with D perhaps TRBD2 (6 bases). Germline values: CDR1 MGHDK, CDR2 SYGVNS. Trimming shortened V by 3 bases and J by 9 bases, and 12 bases separated the two germline ends. This CDR3 contains 13 residues. The CDR3: CASSDPGRGEQFF. The CDR3 DNA reads as TGTGCCAGCAGTGATCCTGGGCGGGGTGAGCAGTTCTTC.

This clonotype was detected once. V gene TRBV5-1 combines with J gene TRBJ2-7; 9 bases map to TRBD1. The CDR3 spans 16 residues. Trimming at V came to 3 bases and at J to 5 bases, leaving 12 bases not matched to a gene. Germline V gives CDR1 SGHRS, CDR2 YFSETQ. CDR3: CASSSRTGGIPNEQYF. CDR3 in DNA: TGCGCCAGCAGCTCGCGAACAGGGGGCATCCCCAACGAGCAGTACTTC.

The chain is built from TRBV30 and TRBJ1-1; TRBD1 matches 8 bases. The CDR3 sequence is 13 residues long. Trimming at V came to 2 bases and at J to 7 bases, leaving 6 bases not matched to a gene. Germline assignment: CDR1 GTSNPN and CDR2 SVGIG (reference sequence). The CDR3 nucleotides are TGTGCCTGGAGTTCATTTGACAGGGGTGAAGCTTTCTTT. Protein product: CAWSSFDRGEAFF.

A few counts support this clonotype. The chain uses TRBV29-1 and TRBJ2-7, with D hard to call. The V and J ends lost 5 bases and 2 bases respectively, with 19 bases between them. This CDR3 is 15 amino acids long. CDR1 is SQVTM, CDR2 ANQGSEA, per germline. This chain's CDR3 is CSVLGPENSPYEQYF. The CDR3 DNA sequence: TGCAGCGTTCTGGGCCCTGAGAACAGCCCCTACGAGCAGTACTTC.

This clonotype was observed a handful of times. This sequence joins TRBV9 and TRBJ1-1, with unresolved D. Germline assignment: CDR1 SGDLS and CDR2 YYNGEE. This CDR3 comprises 12 residues. V was pared by 2 bases and J by 3 bases, with 5 bases between. The CDR3 DNA is TGTGCCAGCAGCGTTTTGGACACTGAAGCTTTCTTT. Residues: CASSVLDTEAFF. The whole variable domain, remainder taken from reference TRBV9 and TRBJ1-1, is DSGVTQTPKHLITATGQRVTLRCSPRSGDLSVYWYQQSLDQGLQFLIQYYNGEERAKGNILERFSAQQFPDLHSELNLSSLELGDSALYFCASSVLDTEAFFGQGTRLTVV.

The gene calls are TRBV9 and TRBJ1-1; no clear D gene. V gave up 4 bases and J gave up 4 bases, with 11 bases separating them. This CDR3 has 13 amino acids. The germline V gene encodes CDR1 SGDLS and CDR2 YYNGEE. The CDR3 DNA reads TGTGCCAGCAGCCCCTCGGTAGCCACTGAAGCTTTCTTT. Translated: CASSPSVATEAFF.

V and J are TRBV6-5 and TRBJ1-2; TRBD1 matches 7 bases. Looked up from germline, CDR1 is MNHEY and CDR2 is SVGAGI. The CDR3 sequence is 13 residues long. V lost 7 bases to trimming and J lost 4 bases; unmatched junction nucleotides: 6. CDR3 in amino acids: CASTQGVPYGYTF. In DNA form, the CDR3 reads TGTGCCAGCACCCAGGGGGTCCCCTATGGCTACACCTTC.

The chain links TRBV30 to TRBJ1-1; no clear D. The CDR3 loop spans 14 amino acids. V was shortened by 0 bases and J by 0 bases, with 8 bases between the two germline ends. Germline assignment: CDR1 GTSNPN and CDR2 SVGIG (reference sequence). The CDR3 loop is CAWSVVRLNTEAFF. CDR3 DNA sequence: TGTGCCTGGAGTGTAGTACGCCTGAACACTGAAGCTTTCTTT.